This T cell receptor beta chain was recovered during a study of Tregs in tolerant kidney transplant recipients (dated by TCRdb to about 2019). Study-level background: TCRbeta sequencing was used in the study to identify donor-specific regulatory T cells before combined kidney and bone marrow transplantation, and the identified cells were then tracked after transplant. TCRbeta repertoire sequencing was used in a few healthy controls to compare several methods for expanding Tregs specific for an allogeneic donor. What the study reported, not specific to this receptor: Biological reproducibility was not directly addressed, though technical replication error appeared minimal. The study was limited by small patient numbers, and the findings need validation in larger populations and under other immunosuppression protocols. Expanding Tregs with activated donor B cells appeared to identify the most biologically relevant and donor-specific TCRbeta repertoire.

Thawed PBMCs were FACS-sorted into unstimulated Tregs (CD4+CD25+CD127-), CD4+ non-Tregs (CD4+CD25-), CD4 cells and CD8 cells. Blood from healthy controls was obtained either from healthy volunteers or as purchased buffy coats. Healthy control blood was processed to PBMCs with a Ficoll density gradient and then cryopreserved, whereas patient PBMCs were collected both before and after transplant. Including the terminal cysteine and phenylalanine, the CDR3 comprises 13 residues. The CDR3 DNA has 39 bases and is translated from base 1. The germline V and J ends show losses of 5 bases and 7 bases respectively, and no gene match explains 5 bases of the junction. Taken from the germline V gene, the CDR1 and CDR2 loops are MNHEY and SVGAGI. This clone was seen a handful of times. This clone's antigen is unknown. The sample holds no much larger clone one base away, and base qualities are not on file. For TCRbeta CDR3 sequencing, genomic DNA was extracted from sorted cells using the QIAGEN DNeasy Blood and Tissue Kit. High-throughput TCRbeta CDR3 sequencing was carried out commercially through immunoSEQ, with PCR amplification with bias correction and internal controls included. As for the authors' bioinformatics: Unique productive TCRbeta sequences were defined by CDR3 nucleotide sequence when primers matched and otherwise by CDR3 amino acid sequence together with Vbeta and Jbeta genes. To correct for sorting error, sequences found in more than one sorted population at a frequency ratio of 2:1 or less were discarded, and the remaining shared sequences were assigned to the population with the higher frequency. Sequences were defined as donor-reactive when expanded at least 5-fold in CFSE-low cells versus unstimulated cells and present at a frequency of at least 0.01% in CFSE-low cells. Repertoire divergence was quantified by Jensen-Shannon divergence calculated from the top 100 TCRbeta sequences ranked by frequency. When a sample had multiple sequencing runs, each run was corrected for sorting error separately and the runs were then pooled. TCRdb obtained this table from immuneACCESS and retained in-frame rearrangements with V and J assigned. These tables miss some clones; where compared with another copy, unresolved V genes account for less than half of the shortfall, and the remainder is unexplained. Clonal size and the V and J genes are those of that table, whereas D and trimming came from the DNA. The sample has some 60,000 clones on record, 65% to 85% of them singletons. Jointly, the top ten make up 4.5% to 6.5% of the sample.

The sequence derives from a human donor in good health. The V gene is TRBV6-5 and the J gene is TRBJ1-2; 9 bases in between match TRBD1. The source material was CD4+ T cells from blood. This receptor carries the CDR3 CASSPGQGRGYTF. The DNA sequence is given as TGTGCCAGCAGTCCGGGACAGGGTCGTGGCTACACCTTC.